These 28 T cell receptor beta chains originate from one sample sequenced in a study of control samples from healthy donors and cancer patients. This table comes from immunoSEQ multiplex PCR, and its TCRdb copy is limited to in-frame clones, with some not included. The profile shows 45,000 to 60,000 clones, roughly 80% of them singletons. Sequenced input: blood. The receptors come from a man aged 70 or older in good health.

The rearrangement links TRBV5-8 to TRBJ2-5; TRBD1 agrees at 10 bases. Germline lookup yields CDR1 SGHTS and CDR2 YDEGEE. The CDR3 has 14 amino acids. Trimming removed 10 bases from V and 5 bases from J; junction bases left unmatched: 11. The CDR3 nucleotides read TGTGCCGCAGCTTGGGACAGGGGTGTGGAGACCCAGTACTTC. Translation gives CAAAWDRGVETQYF.

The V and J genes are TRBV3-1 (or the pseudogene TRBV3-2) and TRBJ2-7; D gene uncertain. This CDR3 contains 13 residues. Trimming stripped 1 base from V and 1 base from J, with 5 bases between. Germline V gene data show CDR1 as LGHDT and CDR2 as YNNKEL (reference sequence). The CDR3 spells CASSQVFSYEQYF. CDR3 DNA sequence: TGTGCCAGCAGCCAAGTGTTTTCCTACGAGCAGTACTTC.

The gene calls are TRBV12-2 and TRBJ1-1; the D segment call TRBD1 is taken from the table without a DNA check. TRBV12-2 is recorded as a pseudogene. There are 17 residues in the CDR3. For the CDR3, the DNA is TGTGCAAGTCGCTTAGTCGACGCAGGGGGACCGGGCACTGAAGCTTTCTTT. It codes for CASRLVDAGGPGTEAFF.

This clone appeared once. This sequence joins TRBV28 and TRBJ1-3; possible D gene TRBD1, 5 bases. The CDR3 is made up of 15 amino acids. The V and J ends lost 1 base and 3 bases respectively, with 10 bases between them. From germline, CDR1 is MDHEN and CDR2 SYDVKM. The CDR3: CASSLSGPIGNTIYF. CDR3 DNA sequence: TGTGCCAGCAGTTTATCGGGACCGATTGGAAACACCATATATTTT.

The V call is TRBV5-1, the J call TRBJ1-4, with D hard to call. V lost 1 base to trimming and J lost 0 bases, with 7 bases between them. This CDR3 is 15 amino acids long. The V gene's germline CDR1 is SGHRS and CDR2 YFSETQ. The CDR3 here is CASSLNSATNEKLFF. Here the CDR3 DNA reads TGCGCCAGCAGCTTGAACAGCGCAACTAATGAAAAACTGTTTTTT. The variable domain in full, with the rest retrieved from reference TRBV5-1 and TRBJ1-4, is KAGVTQTPRYLIKTRGQQVTLSCSPISGHRSVSWYQQTPGQGLQFLFEYFSETQRNKGNFPGRFSGRQFSNSRSEMNVSTLELGDSALYLCASSLNSATNEKLFFGSGTQLSVL.

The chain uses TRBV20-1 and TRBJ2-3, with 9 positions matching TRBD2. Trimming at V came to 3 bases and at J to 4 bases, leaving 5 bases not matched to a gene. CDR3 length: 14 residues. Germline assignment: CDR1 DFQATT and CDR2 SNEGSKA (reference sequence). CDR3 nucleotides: TGCAGTGCTAGTGTCCTAGCGGGGTCAGATACGCAGTATTTT. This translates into CSASVLAGSDTQYF.

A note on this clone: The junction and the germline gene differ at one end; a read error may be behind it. CDR3 DNA: TGCGCCCGCAGCCTCGGGGGCGGGGGGGCCTCAGAGACCCAGTACTTC. It is translated as CARSLGGGGASETQYF. V is TRBV5-1 and J is TRBJ2-5; the match to TRBD2 covers 9 bases. The CDR3 totals 16 residues. Germline CDR1 SGHRS, CDR2 YFSETQ.

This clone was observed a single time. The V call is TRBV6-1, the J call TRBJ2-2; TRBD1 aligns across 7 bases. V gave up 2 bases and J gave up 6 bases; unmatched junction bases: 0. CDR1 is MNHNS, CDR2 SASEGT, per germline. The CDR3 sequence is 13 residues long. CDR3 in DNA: TGTGCCAGCAGTGAAACAGGGGCCGGGGAGCTGTTTTTT. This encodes CASSETGAGELFF.

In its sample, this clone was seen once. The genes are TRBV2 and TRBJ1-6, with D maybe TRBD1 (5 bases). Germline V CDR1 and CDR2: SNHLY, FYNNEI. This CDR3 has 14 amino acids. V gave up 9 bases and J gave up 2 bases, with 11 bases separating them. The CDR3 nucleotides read TGTGCCAGTGGGGGGAGGGCCTATAATTCACCCCTCCACTTT. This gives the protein CASGGRAYNSPLHF.

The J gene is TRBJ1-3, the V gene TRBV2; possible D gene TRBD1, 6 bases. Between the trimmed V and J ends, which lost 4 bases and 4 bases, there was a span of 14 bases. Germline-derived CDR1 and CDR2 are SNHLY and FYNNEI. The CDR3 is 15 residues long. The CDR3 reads CASSAFTGRGNTIYF. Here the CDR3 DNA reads TGTGCCAGCAGTGCATTTACAGGGAGAGGAAACACCATATATTTT. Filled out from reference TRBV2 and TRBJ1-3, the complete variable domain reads EPEVTQTPSHQVTQMGQEVILRCVPISNHLYFYWYRQILGQKVEFLVSFYNNEISEKSEIFDDQFSVERPDGSNFTLKIRSTKLEDSAMYFCASSAFTGRGNTIYFGEGSWLTVV.

CDR3 protein: CASSLNSLNTEAFF. In nucleotides, the CDR3 is TGTGCCAGCAGCTTAAACTCCTTGAACACTGAAGCTTTCTTT. This sequence joins TRBV11-3 and TRBJ1-1; D gene uncertain. V was trimmed by 2 bases and J by 0 bases, leaving 7 bases between them. Looked up from germline, CDR1 is SGHNT and CDR2 is YENEEA. This CDR3 region has 14 residues.

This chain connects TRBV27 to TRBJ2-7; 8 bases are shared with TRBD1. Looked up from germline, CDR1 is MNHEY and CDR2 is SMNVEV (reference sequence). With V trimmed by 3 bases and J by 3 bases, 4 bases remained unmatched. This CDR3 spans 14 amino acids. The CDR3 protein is CASSLGQAYYEQYF. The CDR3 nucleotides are TGTGCCAGCAGTTTGGGACAGGCCTACTACGAGCAGTACTTC.

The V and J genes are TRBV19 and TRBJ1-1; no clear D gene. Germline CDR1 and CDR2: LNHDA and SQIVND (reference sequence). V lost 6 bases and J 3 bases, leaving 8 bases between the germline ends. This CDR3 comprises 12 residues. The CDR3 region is CASRGVDTEAFF. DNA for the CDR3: TGTGCCAGTAGGGGTGTAGACACTGAAGCTTTCTTT.

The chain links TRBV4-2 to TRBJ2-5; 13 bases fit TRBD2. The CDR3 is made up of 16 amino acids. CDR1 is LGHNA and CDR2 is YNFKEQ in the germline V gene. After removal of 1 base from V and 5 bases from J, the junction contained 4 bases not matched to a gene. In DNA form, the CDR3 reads TGTGCCAGCAGCCAAGGACTAGCGGGAGGACGGGAGACCCAGTACTTC. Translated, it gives CASSQGLAGGRETQYF.

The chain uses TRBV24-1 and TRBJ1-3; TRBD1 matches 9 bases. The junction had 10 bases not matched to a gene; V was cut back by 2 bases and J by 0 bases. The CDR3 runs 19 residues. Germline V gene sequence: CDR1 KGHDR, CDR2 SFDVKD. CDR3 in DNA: TGTGCCACCAGTGATTCAAACGGGGACAGGGATTACTCTGGAAACACCATATATTTT. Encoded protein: CATSDSNGDRDYSGNTIYF.

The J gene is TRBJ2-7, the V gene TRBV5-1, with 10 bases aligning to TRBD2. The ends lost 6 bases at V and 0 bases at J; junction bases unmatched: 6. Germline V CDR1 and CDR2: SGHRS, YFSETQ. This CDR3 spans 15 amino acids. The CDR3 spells CASNQLAGSSYEQYF. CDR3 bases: TGCGCCAGCAACCAACTAGCGGGGAGCTCCTACGAGCAGTACTTC.

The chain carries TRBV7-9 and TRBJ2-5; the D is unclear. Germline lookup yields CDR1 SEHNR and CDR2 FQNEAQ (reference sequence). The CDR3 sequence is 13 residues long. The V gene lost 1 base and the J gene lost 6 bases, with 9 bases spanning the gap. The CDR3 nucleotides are TGTGCCAGCAGCTTAGTAGCATCCAAGACCCAGTACTTC. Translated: CASSLVASKTQYF.

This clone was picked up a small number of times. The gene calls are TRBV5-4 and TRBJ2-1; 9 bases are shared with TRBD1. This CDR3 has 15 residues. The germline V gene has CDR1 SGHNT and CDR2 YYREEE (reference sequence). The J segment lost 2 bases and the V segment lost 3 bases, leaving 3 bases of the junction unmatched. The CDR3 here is CASSSGQGTYNEQFF. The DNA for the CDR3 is TGTGCCAGCAGCTCGGGACAGGGTACCTACAATGAGCAGTTCTTC.

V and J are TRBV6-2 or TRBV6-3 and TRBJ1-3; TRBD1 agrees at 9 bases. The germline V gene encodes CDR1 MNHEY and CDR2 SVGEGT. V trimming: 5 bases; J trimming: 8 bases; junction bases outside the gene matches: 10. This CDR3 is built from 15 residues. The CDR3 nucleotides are TGTGCCAGCAGTCTTCTACAGGGGGCAGGCGACACCATATATTTT. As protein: CASSLLQGAGDTIYF.

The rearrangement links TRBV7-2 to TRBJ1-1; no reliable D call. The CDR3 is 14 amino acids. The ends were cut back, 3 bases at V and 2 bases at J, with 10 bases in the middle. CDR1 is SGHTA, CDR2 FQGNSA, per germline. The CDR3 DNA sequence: TGTGCCAGCAGCTTGACATTACATAACACTGAAGCTTTCTTT. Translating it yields CASSLTLHNTEAFF.

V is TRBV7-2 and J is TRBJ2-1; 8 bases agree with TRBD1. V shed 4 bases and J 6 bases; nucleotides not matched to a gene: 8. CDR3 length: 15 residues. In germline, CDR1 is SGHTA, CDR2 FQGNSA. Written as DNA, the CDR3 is TGTGCCAGCAGCTCCGATGGGCAGGGGGCCAATGAGCAGTTCTTC. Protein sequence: CASSSDGQGANEQFF.

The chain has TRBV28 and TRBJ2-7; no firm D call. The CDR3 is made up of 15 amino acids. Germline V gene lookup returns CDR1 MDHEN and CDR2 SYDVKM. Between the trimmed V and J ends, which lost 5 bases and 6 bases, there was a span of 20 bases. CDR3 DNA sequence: TGTGCCAGCAGTCCACCTGGCGACGGTCCGGGCGAGCAGTACTTC. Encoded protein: CASSPPGDGPGEQYF.

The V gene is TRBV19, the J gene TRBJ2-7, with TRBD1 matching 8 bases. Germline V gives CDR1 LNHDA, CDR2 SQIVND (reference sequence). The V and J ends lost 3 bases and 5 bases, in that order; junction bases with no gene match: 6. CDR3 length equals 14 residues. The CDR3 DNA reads TGTGCCAGTAGTATGGACAGGGATTTGGACGAGCAGTACTTC. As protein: CASSMDRDLDEQYF.

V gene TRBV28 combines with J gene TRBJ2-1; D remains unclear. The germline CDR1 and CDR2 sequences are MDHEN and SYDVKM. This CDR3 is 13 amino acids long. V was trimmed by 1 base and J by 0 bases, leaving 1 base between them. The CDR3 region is CASSLSSYNEQFF. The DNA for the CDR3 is TGTGCCAGCAGTTTATCCTCCTACAATGAGCAGTTCTTC.

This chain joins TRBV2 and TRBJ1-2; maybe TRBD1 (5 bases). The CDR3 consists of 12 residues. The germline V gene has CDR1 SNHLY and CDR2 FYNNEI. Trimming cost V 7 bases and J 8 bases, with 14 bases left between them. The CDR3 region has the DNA TGTGCCAGCATTACAACAGGCGAAGGCTACACCTTC. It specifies CASITTGEGYTF. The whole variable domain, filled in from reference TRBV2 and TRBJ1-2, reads EPEVTQTPSHQVTQMGQEVILRCVPISNHLYFYWYRQILGQKVEFLVSFYNNEISEKSEIFDDQFSVERPDGSNFTLKIRSTKLEDSAMYFCASITTGEGYTFGSGTRLTVV.

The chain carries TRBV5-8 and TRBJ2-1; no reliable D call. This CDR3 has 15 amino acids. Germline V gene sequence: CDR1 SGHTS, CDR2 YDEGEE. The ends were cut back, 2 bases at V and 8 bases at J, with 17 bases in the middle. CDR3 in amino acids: CASSFELGRIDEQFF. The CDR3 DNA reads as TGTGCCAGCAGCTTCGAGTTGGGTCGTATTGATGAGCAGTTCTTC. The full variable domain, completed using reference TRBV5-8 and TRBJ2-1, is EAGVTQSPTHLIKTRGQQATLRCSPISGHTSVYWYQQALGLGLQFLLWYDEGEERNRGNFPPRFSGRQFPNYSSELNVNALELEDSALYLCASSFELGRIDEQFFGPGTRLTVL.

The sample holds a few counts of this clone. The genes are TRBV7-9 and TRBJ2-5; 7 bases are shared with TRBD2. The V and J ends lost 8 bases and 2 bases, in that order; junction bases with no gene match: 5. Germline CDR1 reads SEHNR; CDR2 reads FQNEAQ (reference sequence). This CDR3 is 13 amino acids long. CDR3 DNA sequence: TGTGCCAGCCGGTCTAGCGGTCAAGAGACCCAGTACTTC. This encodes CASRSSGQETQYF.

The CDR3 region has the DNA TGTGCCAGCAGTTTTGTTGTGGGAGAGGGTGAGCAGTACTTC. Translating gives CASSFVVGEGEQYF. The chain joins TRBV6-2 or TRBV6-3 to TRBJ2-7, with D tentatively TRBD2 (5 bases). The CDR3 consists of 14 residues. The germline V gene has CDR1 MNHEY and CDR2 SVGEGT. With 4 bases removed from V and 7 bases from J, the gap between germline ends came to 17 bases.